Below, 26 T cell receptor beta chains from the same sample are listed, as sequenced in a study of blood T cell repertoires in COVID-19. The data were produced by immunoSEQ multiplex PCR, yet TCRdb's version contains in-frame clones alone and is incomplete. The repertoire holds some 300,000 clones, with about 90% as singletons. Source material: PBMCs or T cells enriched from blood (not recorded which). Source of these receptors: a woman younger than 45 who had recovered from COVID-19.

The chain combines TRBV6-2 or TRBV6-3 with TRBJ1-1; 7 bases are shared with TRBD1. The CDR3 contains 15 residues. The trim removed 6 bases at V and 4 bases at J, leaving 11 bases unmatched. Germline lookup yields CDR1 MNHEY and CDR2 SVGEGT. This CDR3 reads CASSRGGTVSTEAFF. CDR3 nucleotides: TGTGCCAGCAGCCGCGGGGGGACAGTAAGCACTGAAGCTTTCTTT.

CDR3 DNA: TGTGCCAGTAGTATAGAAGGGACAGGGCCTTACACCTTC. The encoded protein is CASSIEGTGPYTF. J is TRBJ1-2 and V is TRBV19; 9 positions agree with TRBD1. V shed 0 bases, J shed 11 bases, and the junction held 4 bases outside the gene matches. Germline V CDR1 and CDR2: LNHDA, SQIVND (reference sequence). The length of the CDR3 is 13 residues.

J is TRBJ1-4 and V is TRBV2, with 8 bases matching TRBD1. Trimming removed 6 bases from V and 4 bases from J; junction bases left unmatched: 10. This CDR3 spans 16 amino acids. The germline V gene has CDR1 SNHLY and CDR2 FYNNEI. CDR3: CASRDRTGKVNEKLFF. The CDR3 nucleotides are TGTGCCAGCAGGGATCGGACAGGGAAGGTTAATGAAAAACTGTTTTTT.

This clone was observed a single time. The chain combines TRBV24-1 with TRBJ2-2, with 7 positions matching TRBD1. Trimming took 7 bases from V and 3 from J; bases not matched to a gene: 4. CDR1 and CDR2 from the germline V gene are KGHDR and SFDVKD. The CDR3 extends over 14 amino acids. CDR3 coding DNA: TGTGCCACCAGAGGACAGGTCGACACCGGGGAGCTGTTTTTT. It specifies CATRGQVDTGELFF.

The rearrangement joins TRBV10-3 to TRBJ2-7; TRBD1 matches 12 bases. Trimming cost V 5 bases and J 2 bases; bases outside gene matches: 4. This CDR3 has 15 amino acids. CDR1 ENHRY and CDR2 SYGVKD come from the germline V gene. CDR3: CAISSGTGGPYEQYF. DNA for the CDR3: TGTGCCATCAGTTCCGGGACAGGGGGCCCCTACGAGCAGTACTTC.

The chain joins TRBV19 to TRBJ1-1; no clear D. The CDR3 consists of 14 residues. Between the trimmed V and J ends, which lost 6 bases and 1 base, there was a span of 12 bases. Per the germline V gene, CDR1 is LNHDA and CDR2 is SQIVND (reference sequence). CDR3 sequence reads: CASSPGLGNTEAFF. Here the CDR3 DNA reads TGTGCCAGTAGCCCCGGGTTGGGGAACACTGAAGCTTTCTTT.

This rearrangement joins TRBV6-4 to TRBJ1-2; D perhaps matches TRBD1 (5 bases). The CDR3 has 12 amino acids. From germline, CDR1 is MRHNA and CDR2 SNTAGT. Trimming cost V 2 bases and J 7 bases, with 8 bases left between them. The CDR3 DNA follows: TGTGCCAGCAGTGACAGGGGTGGTGGCTACACCTTC. It translates to CASSDRGGGYTF.

DNA of the CDR3: TGTGCCCCCTCCGGTCGGGATAATTCACCCCTCCACTTT. It encodes CAPSGRDNSPLHF. The chain recombines TRBV2 with TRBJ1-6; D remains unclear. V was cut by 11 bases and J by 5 bases, with 13 bases left in between. Looked up from germline, CDR1 is SNHLY and CDR2 is FYNNEI. The CDR3 has 13 residues.

The chain has TRBV18 and TRBJ2-7; D perhaps matches TRBD1 (5 bases). The CDR3 is made up of 14 amino acids. Deletions cut 3 bases from V and 1 base from J, with 10 bases between. CDR1 is KGHSH, CDR2 LQKENI, per germline. CDR3 nucleotides: TGTGCCAGCTCACCGTCGCAGGGTTCCTACGAGCAGTACTTC. Its translation: CASSPSQGSYEQYF.

This sequence joins TRBV10-3 and TRBJ2-5; 8 bases line up with TRBD1. The CDR3 totals 13 residues. V dropped 5 bases and J dropped 5; count of bases not matched to a gene: 4. Germline V lookup: CDR1 ENHRY, CDR2 SYGVKD. CDR3 sequence (DNA): TGTGCCATCAGTCAGGGGGCCGGGGAGACCCAGTACTTC. Its protein is CAISQGAGETQYF.

This clone was counted between two and nine times. This chain links TRBV9 with TRBJ1-2; no clear D. CDR1 SGDLS and CDR2 YYNGEE come from the germline V gene. This CDR3 has 14 residues. The ends were cut back, 0 bases at V and 7 bases at J, with 13 bases in the middle. As DNA, the CDR3 is TGTGCCAGCAGCGTAGGATCCGACTCGGGTGGCTACACCTTC. Residues: CASSVGSDSGGYTF.

This clone came up once. V usage is TRBV5-6 and J usage is TRBJ1-6, with a possible D match to TRBD1 (6 bases). The germline V and J ends were trimmed by 4 bases and 10 bases, with 18 bases remaining between them. This CDR3 is built from 15 residues. The V gene's germline CDR1 is SGHDT and CDR2 YYEEEE. CDR3 sequence reads: CASSTSQTGRSPLHF. In DNA, the CDR3 is TGTGCCAGCAGCACCTCACAGACAGGTCGATCACCCCTCCACTTT. The variable domain in full, with the rest retrieved from reference TRBV5-6 and TRBJ1-6, is DAGVTQSPTHLIKTRGQQVTLRCSPKSGHDTVSWYQQALGQGPQFIFQYYEEEERQRGNFPDRFSGHQFPNYSSELNVNALLLGDSALYLCASSTSQTGRSPLHFGNGTRLTVT.

The chain links TRBV18 to TRBJ2-5, with D possibly being TRBD1 (6 bases). Germline assignment: CDR1 KGHSH and CDR2 LQKENI. This CDR3 is 14 amino acids long. V dropped 4 bases and J dropped 2 bases, with 11 bases sitting between them. The CDR3 nucleotides are TGTGCCAGCTCACAAGGACAGTTTCAAGAGACCCAGTACTTC. Translated: CASSQGQFQETQYF.

This rearrangement joins TRBV7-9 to TRBJ2-2; maybe TRBD2 (5 bases). The CDR3 has 13 amino acids. Trimming removed 6 bases from V and 7 bases from J, with 12 bases in between. Germline V gene data show CDR1 as SEHNR and CDR2 as FQNEAQ (reference sequence). CDR3 sequence reads: CASRDSGVGELFF. CDR3 in DNA: TGTGCCAGCAGGGACTCTGGGGTCGGGGAGCTGTTTTTT. Looking up the rest from reference TRBV7-9 and TRBJ2-2 gives the full variable domain: DTGVSQNPRHKITKRGQNVTFRCDPISEHNRLYWYRQTLGQGPEFLTYFQNEAQLEKSRLLSDRFSAERPKGSFSTLEIQRTEQGDSAMYLCASRDSGVGELFFGEGSRLTVL.

V usage is TRBV29-1 and J usage is TRBJ2-7; 9 nucleotides align to TRBD2. CDR1 and CDR2 (germline): SQVTM, ANQGSEA. After removal of 4 bases from V and 2 bases from J, the junction contained 3 bases not matched to a gene. The CDR3 consists of 13 residues. The CDR3 sequence is CSVAGGGAYEQYF. In nucleotides, the CDR3 is TGCAGCGTTGCCGGCGGGGGGGCCTACGAGCAGTACTTC.

The genes are TRBV10-3 and TRBJ2-3; the match to TRBD1 covers 10 bases. With V trimmed by 5 bases and J by 1 base, 6 bases remained unmatched. The CDR3 contains 16 residues. Germline lookup yields CDR1 ENHRY and CDR2 SYGVKD. For the CDR3, the DNA is TGTGCCATCAGTTCCTTCGGGACAGGGGGCACAGATACGCAGTATTTT. It translates to CAISSFGTGGTDTQYF.

The J gene is TRBJ1-2, the V gene TRBV7-9; a weak D match, TRBD1 (5 bases). V was shortened by 5 bases and J by 8 bases, with 18 bases between the two germline ends. Germline CDR1 and CDR2: SEHNR and FQNEAQ (reference sequence). The CDR3 is made up of 14 amino acids. This chain's CDR3 is CASSPLWFGGGYTF. The CDR3, as DNA: TGTGCCAGCAGCCCCTTGTGGTTTGGGGGGGGCTACACCTTC. Complete variable domain (other parts from reference TRBV7-9 and TRBJ1-2): DTGVSQNPRHKITKRGQNVTFRCDPISEHNRLYWYRQTLGQGPEFLTYFQNEAQLEKSRLLSDRFSAERPKGSFSTLEIQRTEQGDSAMYLCASSPLWFGGGYTFGSGTRLTVV.

CDR3 residues: CASGQEQGQPQHF. The DNA for the CDR3 is TGTGCCAGTGGACAAGAACAGGGCCAGCCCCAGCATTTT. This chain links TRBV19 with TRBJ1-5; the D gene is possibly TRBD1 (6 bases). This CDR3 is 13 amino acids long. Trimming took off 8 bases at V and 7 bases at J, with 15 bases between the two ends. The germline V gene has CDR1 LNHDA and CDR2 SQIVND (reference sequence).

The chain is built from TRBV11-2 and TRBJ1-4, with 10 bases identical to TRBD1. The CDR3 contains 16 residues. CDR1 and CDR2 from the germline V gene are SGHAT and FQNNGV. The ends lost 5 bases at V and 7 bases at J; junction bases unmatched: 10. The CDR3 DNA reads as TGTGCCAGCAGCGCCCATTGGGACAGGGGAAGTGAAAAACTGTTTTTT. Its protein product is CASSAHWDRGSEKLFF.

This sequence joins TRBV7-2 and TRBJ1-6; TRBD1 matches at 7 bases. The germline CDR1 and CDR2 sequences are SGHTA and FQGNSA. CDR3 length equals 17 residues. Unmatched junction bases numbered 17, after V lost 1 base and J lost 14 bases. CDR3: CASSLGMTQGLLRSLHF. As DNA, the CDR3 is TGTGCCAGCAGCTTAGGCATGACACAGGGGCTCCTTAGATCCCTCCACTTT. The full variable domain, in which reference TRBV7-2 and TRBJ1-6 provide the parts outside the CDR3, is GAGVSQSPSNKVTEKGKDVELRCDPISGHTALYWYRQSLGQGLEFLIYFQGNSAPDKSGLPSDRFSAERTGGSVSTLTIQRTQQEDSAVYLCASSLGMTQGLLRSLHFGNGTRLTVT.

The gene calls are TRBV9 and TRBJ2-3; 11 bases match TRBD2. Looked up from germline, CDR1 is SGDLS and CDR2 is YYNGEE. The CDR3 runs to 18 residues. V lost 1 base, J lost 2 bases, and 9 bases stayed unmatched. The CDR3 bases are TGTGCCAGCAGCGTACTAGCGGGGGGCCCTGCCGTCACAGATACGCAGTATTTT. Its translation is CASSVLAGGPAVTDTQYF.

The V and J genes are TRBV5-1 and TRBJ2-7; 7 bases are shared with TRBD1. V was pared by 1 base and J by 12 bases, with 16 bases of the junction left unmatched. Germline loops: CDR1 SGHRS, CDR2 YFSETQ. The CDR3 length is 15 residues. DNA for the CDR3: TGCGCCAGCAGCTTGTTCGAGACAGGGACCAGGTATCGGTACTTC. Translating gives CASSLFETGTRYRYF.

The chain links TRBV6-2 or TRBV6-3 to TRBJ1-1; unclear D gene. CDR3 length equals 13 residues. CDR1 MNHEY and CDR2 SVGEGT come from the germline V gene. V was trimmed by 1 base and J by 5 bases, leaving 8 bases between them. CDR3 sequence reads: CASSYFSETEAFF. CDR3 sequence (DNA): TGTGCCAGCAGTTACTTTTCCGAGACTGAAGCTTTCTTT.

The genes are TRBV30 and TRBJ1-5, with D maybe TRBD1 (6 bases). This CDR3 region has 17 residues. V was trimmed by 0 bases and J by 5 bases, leaving 20 bases between them. Germline V lookup: CDR1 GTSNPN, CDR2 SVGIG (reference sequence). DNA of the CDR3: TGTGCCTGGAGTGTGGGGGCAGGCGATCCGGACGATCAGCCCCAGCATTTT. Protein: CAWSVGAGDPDDQPQHF.

The chain has TRBV27 and TRBJ1-2; D perhaps matches TRBD1 (6 bases). Germline CDR1 MNHEY, CDR2 SMNVEV (reference sequence). V was shortened by 2 bases and J by 5 bases, with 9 bases between the two germline ends. The CDR3 spans 13 residues. This CDR3 reads CASSLGGHYGYTF. CDR3 DNA sequence: TGTGCCAGCAGTTTAGGGGGACATTATGGCTACACCTTC.

This chain joins TRBV12-3 or TRBV12-4 and TRBJ1-1; a weak D match, TRBD1 (5 bases). This CDR3 has 12 residues. V lost 8 bases to trimming and J lost 7 bases, with 14 bases between them. The CDR3 coding sequence is TGTGCCAGCTCCAGCGGGGCGTATGAAGCTTTCTTT. Protein product: CASSSGAYEAFF.